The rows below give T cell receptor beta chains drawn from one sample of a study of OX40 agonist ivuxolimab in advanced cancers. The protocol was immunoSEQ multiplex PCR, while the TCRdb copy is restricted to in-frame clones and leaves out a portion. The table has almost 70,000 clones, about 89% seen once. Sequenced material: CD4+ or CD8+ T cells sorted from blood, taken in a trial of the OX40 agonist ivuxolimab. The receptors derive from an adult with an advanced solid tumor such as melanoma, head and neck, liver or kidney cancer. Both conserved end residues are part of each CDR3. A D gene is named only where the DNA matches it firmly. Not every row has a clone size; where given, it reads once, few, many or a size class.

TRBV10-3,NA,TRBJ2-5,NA,TGTGCCATCAAGAAGGGCCCGCAAGAGACCCAGTACTTC,CAIKKGPQETQYF
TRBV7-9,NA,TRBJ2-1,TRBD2,TGTGCCAGCAGCTTAGGACTAGCGGGAAAGGGGCATGAGCAGTTCTTC,CASSLGLAGKGHEQFF
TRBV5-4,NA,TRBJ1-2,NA,TGTGCCAGCAGTTCCCGCGGGGATAGGGGTGGCTACACCTTC,CASSSRGDRGGYTF
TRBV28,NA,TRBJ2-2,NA,TGTGCCAGCAGTCAAGGACTATCCGGGGAGCTGTTTTTT,CASSQGLSGELFF
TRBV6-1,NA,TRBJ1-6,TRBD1,TGTGCCAGCAGTGTCGGGACAGGGGGCCCACCCCTCCACTTT,CASSVGTGGPPLHF
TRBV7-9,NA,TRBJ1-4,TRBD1,TGTGCCAGCACCCAAAGGGGAACAGGGGGCGAAAAACTGTTTTTT,CASTQRGTGGEKLFF
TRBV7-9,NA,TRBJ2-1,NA,TGTGCCAGCAGCTTAGTTAGGGCGGGTCCAAGGAATGAGCAGTTCTTC,CASSLVRAGPRNEQFF
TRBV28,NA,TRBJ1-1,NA,TGTGCCAGCAGTTTAGTGACAGGTCGGCGAGCTTTCTTT,CASSLVTGRRAFF
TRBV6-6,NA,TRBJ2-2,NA,TGTGCCAGCAGCTTCGACAGATTCACCGGGGAGCTGTTTTTT,CASSFDRFTGELFF
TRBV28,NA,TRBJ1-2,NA,TGTGCCAGCAGTCCTCGGGGCTCGATATACTATGGCTACACCTTC,CASSPRGSIYYGYTF
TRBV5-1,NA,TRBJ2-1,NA,TGCGCCAGCAGCTTGGCAGAGGAGCAGTTCTTC,CASSLAEEQFF
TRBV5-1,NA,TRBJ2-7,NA,TGCGCCAGCAGCTTGGCCGGGGGTCACGAGCAGTACTTC,CASSLAGGHEQYF
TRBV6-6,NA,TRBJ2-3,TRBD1,TGTGCCATACAGGGGGCTGGAGATACGCAGTATTTT,CAIQGAGDTQYF
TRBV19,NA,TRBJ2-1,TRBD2,TGTGCCAGTAGTCCCTCGGGGGTAGCGGGAGATGGTGAGCAGTTCTTC,CASSPSGVAGDGEQFF
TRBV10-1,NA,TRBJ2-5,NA,TGCGCCAGCAGTGAGGGGGAGACCCAGTACTTC,CASSEGETQYF
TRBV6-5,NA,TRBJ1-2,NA,TGTGCCAGCAGAGCTAACTATGGCTACACCTTC,CASRANYGYTF
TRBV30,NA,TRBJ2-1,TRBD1,TGTGCCTGGAGTGACAGGGGTCCCCTCAATGAGCAGTTCTTC,CAWSDRGPLNEQFF
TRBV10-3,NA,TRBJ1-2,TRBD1,TGTGCCATCAGTGGACCAGGGGGGAGCTACACCTTC,CAISGPGGSYTF
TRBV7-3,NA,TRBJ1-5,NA,TGTGCCAGCAGTCACGGGGGGAATCAGCCCCAGCATTTT,CASSHGGNQPQHF
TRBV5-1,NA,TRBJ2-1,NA,TGCGCCAGCAGCTTGGGTAGCCATGAGCAGTTCTTC,CASSLGSHEQFF
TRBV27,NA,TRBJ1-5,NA,TGTGCCAGCAGTTTATCCGGGGGCTGCTATAGCAATCAGCCCCAGCATTTT,CASSLSGGCYSNQPQHF
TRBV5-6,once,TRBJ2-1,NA,TGTGCCAGCAGCTTGAACCTAGAGCAGTTCTTC,CASSLNLEQFF
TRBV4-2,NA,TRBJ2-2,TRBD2,TGTGCCAGCAGCCAAGACAGCGGGAGACACACCGGGGAGCTGTTTTTT,CASSQDSGRHTGELFF
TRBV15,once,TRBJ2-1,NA,TGTGCCACCAGCAGAGCGAGCTCCTACAATGAGCAGTTCTTC,CATSRASSYNEQFF
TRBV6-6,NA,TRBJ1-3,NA,TGTGCCAGCAGTACCACCCTCGGCGGAAACACCATATATTTT,CASSTTLGGNTIYF
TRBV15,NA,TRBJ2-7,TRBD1,TGTGCCACCAGTAACAGGGGGAATCCTTCCTACGAGCAGTACTTC,CATSNRGNPSYEQYF
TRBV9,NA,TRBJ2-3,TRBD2,TGTGCCAGCAGCCCGGTACTAGCGGGAGGCACAGATACGCAGTATTTT,CASSPVLAGGTDTQYF
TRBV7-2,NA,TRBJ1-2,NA,TGTGCCAGCAGCTTAGTTTCGGGGGTCTCTAACTATGGCTACACCTTC,CASSLVSGVSNYGYTF
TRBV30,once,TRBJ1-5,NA,TGTGCCTGGAGTCCCCTGCGCGGGAGCAATCAGCCCCAGCATTTT,CAWSPLRGSNQPQHF
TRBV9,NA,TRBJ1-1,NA,TGTGCCAGCAGCGTAGGGTGGGGGGCAAGCACTGAAGCTTTCTTT,CASSVGWGASTEAFF
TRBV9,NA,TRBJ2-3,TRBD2,TGTGCCAGCAGCGTAGCCCCTAGAGGACTAGCGGGAGCAGATACGCAGTATTTT,CASSVAPRGLAGADTQYF
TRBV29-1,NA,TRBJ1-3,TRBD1,TGCAGCGTTGAGAACAGGGGTGGAAACACCATATATTTT,CSVENRGGNTIYF
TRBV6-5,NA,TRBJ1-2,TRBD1,TGTGCCAGCAGGCGTCCTGCAGGGGGCACCTATGGCTACACCTTC,CASRRPAGGTYGYTF
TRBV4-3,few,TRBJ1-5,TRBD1,TGCGCCAGCAGCCAAGATGGAGGACAGGGGAATCAGCCCCAGCATTTT,CASSQDGGQGNQPQHF
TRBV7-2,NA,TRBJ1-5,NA,TGTGCCAGCAGCTTGTCGGACTTTCAGCCCCAGCATTTT,CASSLSDFQPQHF
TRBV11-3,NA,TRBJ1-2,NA,TGTGCCAGCAGCTTTCCCCTCTCCTTC,CASSFPLSF
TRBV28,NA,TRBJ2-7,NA,TGTGCCAGCAGCTCTCCTGCTTCTACCTACGAGCAGTACTTC,CASSSPASTYEQYF
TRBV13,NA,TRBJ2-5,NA,TGTGCCAGCAGCTTAGCTCAGACTCTAGGGACCCAGTACTTC,CASSLAQTLGTQYF
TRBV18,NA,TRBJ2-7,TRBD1,TGTGCCAGCTCACCGAGACAGGGGCCCTACGAGCAGTACTTC,CASSPRQGPYEQYF
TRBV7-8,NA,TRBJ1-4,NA,TGTGCCAGCAGCACATACAGGGCAACTAATGAAAAACTGTTTTTT,CASSTYRATNEKLFF
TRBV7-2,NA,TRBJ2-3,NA,TGTGCCAGCAGCCCAAAGGGGGGGACCCCGATGACAGATACGCAGTATTTT,CASSPKGGTPMTDTQYF
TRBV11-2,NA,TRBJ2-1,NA,TGTGCCAGCAGCTTCGGCGCGGCTGAGCAGTTCTTC,CASSFGAAEQFF
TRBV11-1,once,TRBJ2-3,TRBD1,TGTGCCAGCAGCTTTGACAGGGCCACAGATACGCAGTATTTT,CASSFDRATDTQYF
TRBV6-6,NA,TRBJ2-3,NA,TGTGCCAGCACCTACCAGGGGACAGATACGCAGTATTTT,CASTYQGTDTQYF
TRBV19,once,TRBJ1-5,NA,TGTGCCAGTAGTTCACAGGGTAATCAGCCCCAGCATTTT,CASSSQGNQPQHF
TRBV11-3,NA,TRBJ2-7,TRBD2,TGTGCCAGCAGTTCTCCGACTAGCGGGAGCTCCTACGAGCAGTACTTC,CASSSPTSGSSYEQYF
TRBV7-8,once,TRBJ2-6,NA,TGTGCCAGCAGCCAACACTGGGACTCTGGGGCCAACGTCCTGACTTTC,CASSQHWDSGANVLTF